This passage covers 5 T cell receptor beta chains from one sample sequenced in a study of blood T cell repertoires in COVID-19. Clones were sequenced by immunoSEQ multiplex PCR, and TCRdb holds only the in-frame ones, with some missing. The sample records fewer than 350,000 clones, 85% to 90% being singletons. The sequencing input was PBMCs or T cells enriched from blood (not recorded which). The source of these receptors is a woman aged 25 to 39 with acute COVID-19.

CDR3 amino acids: CASSPGSPLHF. The DNA of the CDR3 is TGTGCCAGCTCCCCCGGTTCACCCCTCCACTTT. The chain uses TRBV18 and TRBJ1-6; D gene ambiguous. Germline CDR1 reads KGHSH; CDR2 reads LQKENI. Trimming took off 6 bases at V and 9 bases at J, with 6 bases between the two ends. This CDR3 region has 11 residues.

Concerning this clone itself: Other DNA sequences of this sample code for an identical CDR3. The rearrangement links TRBV5-1 to TRBJ2-7, with TRBD1 matching over 7 bases. The V and J ends lost 0 bases and 0 bases, in that order; junction bases with no gene match: 3. Looked up from germline, CDR1 is SGHRS and CDR2 is YFSETQ. This CDR3 contains 15 residues. In nucleotides, the CDR3 is TGCGCCAGCAGCTTGGCTGGGACAGTCTCCTACGAGCAGTACTTC. It specifies CASSLAGTVSYEQYF.

The chain links TRBV12-1 to TRBJ2-7; TRBD2, the D gene given by the table, was not confirmed from the DNA. TRBV12-1 is labeled a pseudogene. This CDR3 has 17 amino acids. CDR3 sequence (DNA): TGTGCCAGCAGCTTTCTGGGACTAGCGGGAGGAGACTACGAGCAGTACTTC. As protein: CASSFLGLAGGDYEQYF.

V and J are TRBV3-1 (or the pseudogene TRBV3-2) and TRBJ1-2; D is ambiguous. The CDR3 runs to 11 residues. Germline-derived CDR1 and CDR2 are LGHDT and YNNKEL (reference sequence). Deletions cut 0 bases from V and 7 bases from J, with 3 bases between. The CDR3 DNA reads as TGTGCCAGCAGCCAAGAGCGTGGCTACACCTTC. It codes for CASSQERGYTF.

The rearrangement joins TRBV13 to TRBJ1-6; 9 positions match TRBD1. Germline V lookup: CDR1 PRHDT, CDR2 FYEKMQ (reference sequence). V shed 1 base, J shed 6 bases, and the junction held 1 base outside the gene matches. The length of the CDR3 is 15 residues. CDR3 nucleotides: TGTGCCAGCAGCTTAGAGGACAGGGGTAATTCACCCCTCCACTTT. Translating it yields CASSLEDRGNSPLHF.